The source of this T cell receptor beta chain is a study of T cell clusters in autoimmune cytopenias. Study-level results: TRB repertoire shifts in secondary cytopenia and chronic lymphocytic leukemia mostly reflected lymphoma, not autoimmunity.

One tube held mixed TRB-A and TRB-B primer pools for touch-down PCR. TCRdb derives one entry per CDR3 protein from the multiplex PCR reads, leaving out DNA. The ten most abundant clones cover about half of a sample with about 5,000 distinct CDR3 sequences. According to its frequency, this clonotype is medium-sized. Its antigen remains unknown. Looked up from germline, CDR1 is SQVTM and CDR2 is ANQGSEA. The CDR3 covers 12 residues. TRB was amplified from around 250 ng of peripheral blood genomic DNA per sample. This sample was shared with a second study, whose subject was T cell repertoires in aging, cancer and after chemotherapy. That investigation notes: Donors were grouped into six age bands spanning 30 or younger through 70 or older. Roughly 10 million TCR reads made up the full dataset. Median generation probability rose over the chemotherapy interval in each cancer cohort, suggesting rebound thymic output.

The sequence was collected from a human donor in good health. The sequenced material came from peripheral blood. This rearrangement joins TRBV29-1 to TRBJ2-5; the TCRdb D gene call, TRBD1, has no DNA to confirm it. CDR3 sequence: CSVQGSAETQYF.